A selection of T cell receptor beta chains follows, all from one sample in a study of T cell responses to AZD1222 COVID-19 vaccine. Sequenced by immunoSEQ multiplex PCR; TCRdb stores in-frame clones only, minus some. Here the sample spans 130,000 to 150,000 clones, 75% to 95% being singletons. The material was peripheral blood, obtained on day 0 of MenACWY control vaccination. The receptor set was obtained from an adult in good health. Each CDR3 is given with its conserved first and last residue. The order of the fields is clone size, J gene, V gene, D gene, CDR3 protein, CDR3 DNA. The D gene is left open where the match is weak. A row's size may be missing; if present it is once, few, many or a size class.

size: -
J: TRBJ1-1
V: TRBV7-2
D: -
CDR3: CASSPAWGAGEAFF
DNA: TGTGCCAGCAGCCCCGCGTGGGGGGCCGGTGAAGCTTTCTTT

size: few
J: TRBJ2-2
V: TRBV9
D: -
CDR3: CASSPMDTGELFF
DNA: TGTGCCAGCAGCCCCATGGACACCGGGGAGCTGTTTTTT

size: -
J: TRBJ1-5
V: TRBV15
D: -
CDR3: CATSRDRGVGHPQHF
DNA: TGTGCCACCAGCAGAGATCGAGGCGTTGGGCATCCCCAGCATTTT

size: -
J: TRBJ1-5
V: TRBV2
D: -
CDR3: CASSELGAMGNQPQHF
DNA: TGTGCCAGCAGTGAATTGGGGGCAATGGGTAATCAGCCCCAGCATTTT

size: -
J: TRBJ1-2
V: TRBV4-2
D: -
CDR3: CASSQDTAQSYGYTF
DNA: TGTGCCAGCAGCCAAGATACGGCACAGTCCTATGGCTACACCTTC

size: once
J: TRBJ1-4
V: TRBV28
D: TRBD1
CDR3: CATWDRGHQANEKLFF
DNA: TGTGCCACCTGGGACAGGGGGCATCAGGCTAATGAAAAACTGTTTTTT

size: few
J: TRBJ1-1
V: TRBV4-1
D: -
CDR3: CASSQGPVRTEAFF
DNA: TGCGCCAGCAGCCAAGGGCCCGTTAGGACTGAAGCTTTCTTT

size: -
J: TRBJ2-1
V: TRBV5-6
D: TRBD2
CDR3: CASSPGGASSYNEQFF
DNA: TGTGCCAGCAGCCCGGGGGGGGCTAGCTCCTACAATGAGCAGTTCTTC

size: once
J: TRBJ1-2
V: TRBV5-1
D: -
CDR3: CASSLTGPIYGYTF
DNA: TGCGCCAGCAGCTTAACAGGGCCTATCTATGGCTACACCTTC

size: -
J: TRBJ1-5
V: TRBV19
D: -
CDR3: CASSTDQRGWRSNQPQHF
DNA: TGTGCCAGTAGTACCGACCAACGAGGGTGGAGAAGCAATCAGCCCCAGCATTTT

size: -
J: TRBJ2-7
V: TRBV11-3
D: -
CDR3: CASSLDRGPYEQYF
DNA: TGTGCCAGCAGCTTAGATCGTGGACCCTACGAGCAGTACTTC

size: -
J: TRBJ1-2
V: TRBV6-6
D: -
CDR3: CASSYVRGLSYGYTF
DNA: TGTGCCAGCAGTTATGTACGGGGGCTTAGCTATGGCTACACCTTC

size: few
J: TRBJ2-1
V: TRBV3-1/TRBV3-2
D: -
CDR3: CASSQPPRLF
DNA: TGTGCCAGCAGCCAACCCCCCCGGCTCTTC

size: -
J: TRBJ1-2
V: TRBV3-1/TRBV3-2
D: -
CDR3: CASSQAGTWPGGYTF
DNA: TGTGCCAGCAGCCAAGCCGGGACATGGCCTGGCGGCTACACCTTC

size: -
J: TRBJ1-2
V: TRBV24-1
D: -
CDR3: CATSDLGDYTF
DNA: TGTGCCACCAGTGATTTAGGAGACTACACCTTC

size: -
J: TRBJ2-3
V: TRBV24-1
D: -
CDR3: CATSDFRAAQDTQYF
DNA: TGTGCCACCAGTGATTTTAGGGCGGCACAAGATACGCAGTATTTT

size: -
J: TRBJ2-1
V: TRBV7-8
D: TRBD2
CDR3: CASSLGFRVAGEADNEQFF
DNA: TGTGCCAGCAGCTTAGGATTCAGGGTAGCGGGAGAAGCGGACAATGAGCAGTTCTTC

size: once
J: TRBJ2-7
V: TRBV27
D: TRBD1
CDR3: CASSLRGTGGRDEQYF
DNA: TGTGCCAGCAGTTTAAGGGGGACAGGGGGACGGGACGAGCAGTACTTC

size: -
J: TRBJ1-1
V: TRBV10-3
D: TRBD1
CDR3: CAISGGQGAMNTEAFF
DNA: TGTGCCATCAGTGGTGGACAGGGGGCTATGAACACTGAAGCTTTCTTT

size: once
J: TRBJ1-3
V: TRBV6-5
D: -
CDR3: CASTKEYSSGNTIYF
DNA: TGTGCCAGCACCAAAGAGTATAGCTCTGGAAACACCATATATTTT

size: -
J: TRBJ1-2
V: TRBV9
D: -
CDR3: CASSTQNGYTF
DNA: TGTGCCAGCAGCACTCAAAATGGCTACACCTTC

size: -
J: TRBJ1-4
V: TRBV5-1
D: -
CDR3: CASSLGSGTNEKLFF
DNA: TGCGCCAGCAGCTTGGGATCAGGAACTAATGAAAAACTGTTTTTT

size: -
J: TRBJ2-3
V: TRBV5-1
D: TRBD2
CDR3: CASSLGTSGSTGTDTQYF
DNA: TGCGCCAGCAGCTTGGGAACTAGCGGGAGTACGGGCACAGATACGCAGTATTTT

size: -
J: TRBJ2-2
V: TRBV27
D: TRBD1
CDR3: CASSFYPQTGGTTGELFF
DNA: TGTGCCAGCAGTTTTTACCCTCAAACAGGGGGCACCACCGGGGAGCTGTTTTTT

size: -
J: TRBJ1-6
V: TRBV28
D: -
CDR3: CASSLGNSPLHF
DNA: TGTGCCAGCAGTTTAGGGAATTCACCCCTCCACTTT

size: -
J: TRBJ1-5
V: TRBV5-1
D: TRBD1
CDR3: CASSLEGAQHQPQHF
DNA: TGCGCCAGCAGCTTGGAGGGGGCGCAACATCAGCCCCAGCATTTT